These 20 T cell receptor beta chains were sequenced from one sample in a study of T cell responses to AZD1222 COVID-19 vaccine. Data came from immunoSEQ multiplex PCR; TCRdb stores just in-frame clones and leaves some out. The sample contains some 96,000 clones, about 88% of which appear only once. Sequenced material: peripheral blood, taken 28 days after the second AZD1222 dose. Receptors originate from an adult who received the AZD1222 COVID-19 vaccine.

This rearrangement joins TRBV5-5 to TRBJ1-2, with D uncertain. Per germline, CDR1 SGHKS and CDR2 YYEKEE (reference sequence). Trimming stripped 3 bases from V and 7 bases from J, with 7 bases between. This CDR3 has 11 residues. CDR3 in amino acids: CASSWEFGYTF. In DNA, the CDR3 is TGTGCCAGCAGCTGGGAGTTTGGCTACACCTTC. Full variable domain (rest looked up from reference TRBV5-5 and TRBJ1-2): DAGVTQSPTHLIKTRGQQVTLRCSPISGHKSVSWYQQVLGQGPQFIFQYYEKEERGRGNFPDRFSARQFPNYSSELNVNALLLGDSALYLCASSWEFGYTFGSGTRLTVV.

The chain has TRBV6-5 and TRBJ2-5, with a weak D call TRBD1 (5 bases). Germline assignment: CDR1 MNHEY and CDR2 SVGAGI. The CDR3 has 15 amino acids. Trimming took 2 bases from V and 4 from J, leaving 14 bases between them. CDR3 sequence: CASSYLVVQGETQYF. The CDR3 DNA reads TGTGCCAGCAGTTACCTCGTTGTGCAGGGAGAGACCCAGTACTTC.

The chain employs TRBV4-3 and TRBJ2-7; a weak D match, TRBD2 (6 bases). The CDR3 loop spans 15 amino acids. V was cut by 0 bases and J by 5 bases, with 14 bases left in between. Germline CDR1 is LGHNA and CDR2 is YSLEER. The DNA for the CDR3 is TGCGCCAGCAGCCAAGATCGCGGGAAGGGGAACGAGCAGTACTTC. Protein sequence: CASSQDRGKGNEQYF.

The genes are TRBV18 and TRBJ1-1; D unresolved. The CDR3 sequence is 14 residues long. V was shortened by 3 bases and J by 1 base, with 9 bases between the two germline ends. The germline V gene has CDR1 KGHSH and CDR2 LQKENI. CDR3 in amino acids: CASSPSLGNTEAFF. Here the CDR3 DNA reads TGTGCCAGCTCACCCTCTTTGGGGAACACTGAAGCTTTCTTT.

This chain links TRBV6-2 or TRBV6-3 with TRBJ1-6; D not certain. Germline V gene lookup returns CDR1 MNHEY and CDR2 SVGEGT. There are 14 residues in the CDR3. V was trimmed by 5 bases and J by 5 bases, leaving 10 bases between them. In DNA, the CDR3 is TGTGCCAGCAGTGAGAGGAGAGATAATTCACCCCTCCACTTT. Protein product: CASSERRDNSPLHF.

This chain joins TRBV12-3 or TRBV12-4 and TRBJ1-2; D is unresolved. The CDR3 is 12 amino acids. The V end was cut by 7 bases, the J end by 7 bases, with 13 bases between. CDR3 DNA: TGTGCCAGCACCCAGCGGGGAGGTGGCTACACCTTC. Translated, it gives CASTQRGGGYTF.

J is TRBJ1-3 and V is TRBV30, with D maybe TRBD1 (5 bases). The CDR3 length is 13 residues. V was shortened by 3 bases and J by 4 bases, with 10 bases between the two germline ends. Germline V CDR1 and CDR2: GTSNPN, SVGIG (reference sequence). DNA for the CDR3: TGTGCCTGGAGGTTAGCAGGGGGAAACACCATATATTTT. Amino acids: CAWRLAGGNTIYF.

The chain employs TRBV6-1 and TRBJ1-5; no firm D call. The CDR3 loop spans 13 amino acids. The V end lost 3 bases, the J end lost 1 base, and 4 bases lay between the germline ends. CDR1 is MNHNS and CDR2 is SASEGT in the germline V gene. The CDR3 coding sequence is TGTGCCAGCAGTGAGACGAGCAATCAGCCCCAGCATTTT. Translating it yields CASSETSNQPQHF.

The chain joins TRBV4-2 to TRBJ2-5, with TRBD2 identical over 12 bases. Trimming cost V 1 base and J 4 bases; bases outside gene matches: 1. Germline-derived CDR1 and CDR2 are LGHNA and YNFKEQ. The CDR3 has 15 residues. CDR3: CASSQASGGVETQYF. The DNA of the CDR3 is TGTGCCAGCAGCCAAGCTAGCGGGGGGGTAGAGACCCAGTACTTC.

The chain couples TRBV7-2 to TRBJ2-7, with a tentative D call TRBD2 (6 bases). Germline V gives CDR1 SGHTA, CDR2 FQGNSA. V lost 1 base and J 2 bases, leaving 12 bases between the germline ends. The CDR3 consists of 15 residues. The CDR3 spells CASSLGGVGTYEQYF. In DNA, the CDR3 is TGTGCCAGCAGCTTAGGGGGGGTCGGTACCTACGAGCAGTACTTC.

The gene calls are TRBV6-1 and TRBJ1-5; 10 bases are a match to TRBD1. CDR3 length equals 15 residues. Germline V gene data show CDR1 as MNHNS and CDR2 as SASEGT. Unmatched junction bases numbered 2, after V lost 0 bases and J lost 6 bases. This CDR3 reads CASSEAGQGSQPQHF. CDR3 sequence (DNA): TGTGCCAGCAGTGAAGCGGGACAGGGGTCTCAGCCCCAGCATTTT.

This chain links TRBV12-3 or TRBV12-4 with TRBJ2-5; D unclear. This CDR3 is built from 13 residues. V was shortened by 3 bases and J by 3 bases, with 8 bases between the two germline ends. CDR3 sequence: CASSFLPKETQYF. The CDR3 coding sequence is TGTGCCAGCAGTTTTCTGCCCAAAGAGACCCAGTACTTC.

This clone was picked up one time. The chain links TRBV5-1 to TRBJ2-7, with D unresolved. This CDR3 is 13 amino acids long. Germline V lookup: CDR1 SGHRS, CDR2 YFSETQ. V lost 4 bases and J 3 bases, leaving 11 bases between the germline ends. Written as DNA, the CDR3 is TGCGCCAGCAGCGAGGCGATGGGCTACGAGCAGTACTTC. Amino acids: CASSEAMGYEQYF.

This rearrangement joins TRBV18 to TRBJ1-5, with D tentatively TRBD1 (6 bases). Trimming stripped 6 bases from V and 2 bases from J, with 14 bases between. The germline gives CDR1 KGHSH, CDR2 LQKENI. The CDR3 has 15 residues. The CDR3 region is CASSPAGGGNQPQHF. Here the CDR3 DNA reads TGTGCCAGCTCCCCAGCGGGGGGCGGCAATCAGCCCCAGCATTTT.

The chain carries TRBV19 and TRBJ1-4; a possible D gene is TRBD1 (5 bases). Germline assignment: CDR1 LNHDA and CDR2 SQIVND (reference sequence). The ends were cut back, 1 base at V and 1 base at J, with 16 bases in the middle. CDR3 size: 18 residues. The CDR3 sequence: CASSIGVAGPVTNEKLFF. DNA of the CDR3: TGTGCCAGTAGTATAGGAGTGGCAGGGCCGGTAACTAATGAAAAACTGTTTTTT.

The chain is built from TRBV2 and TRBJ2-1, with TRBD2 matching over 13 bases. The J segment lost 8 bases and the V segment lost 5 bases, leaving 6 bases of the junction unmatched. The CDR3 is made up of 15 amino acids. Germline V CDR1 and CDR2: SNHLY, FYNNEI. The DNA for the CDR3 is TGTGCCAGCAGTTCCACTAGCGGGGGGGCCCATGAGCAGTTCTTC. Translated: CASSSTSGGAHEQFF.

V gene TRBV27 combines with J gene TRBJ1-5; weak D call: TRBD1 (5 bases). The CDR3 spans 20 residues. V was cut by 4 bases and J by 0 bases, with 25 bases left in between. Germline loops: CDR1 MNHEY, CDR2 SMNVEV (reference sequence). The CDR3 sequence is CASSSSPGTAREYSNQPQHF. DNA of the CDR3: TGTGCCAGCAGTTCCAGCCCCGGGACCGCACGAGAATATAGCAATCAGCCCCAGCATTTT.

The CDR3 DNA follows: TGTGCCAGCAGCCTGACTAGCGGGGGTGGGTTCTTC. Its translation is CASSLTSGGGFF. This rearrangement joins TRBV13 to TRBJ2-1; 12 positions agree with TRBD2. Germline loops: CDR1 PRHDT, CDR2 FYEKMQ (reference sequence). With 5 bases clipped from V and 15 bases from J, the junction kept 5 bases outside the gene matches. The CDR3 has 12 residues.

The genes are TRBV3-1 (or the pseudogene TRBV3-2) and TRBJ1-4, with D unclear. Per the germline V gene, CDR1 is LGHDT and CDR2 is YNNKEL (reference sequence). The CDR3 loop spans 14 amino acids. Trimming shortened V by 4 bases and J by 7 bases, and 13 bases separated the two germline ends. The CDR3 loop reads CASSPWETSEKLFF. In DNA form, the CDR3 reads TGTGCCAGCAGCCCCTGGGAGACCAGTGAAAAACTGTTTTTT.

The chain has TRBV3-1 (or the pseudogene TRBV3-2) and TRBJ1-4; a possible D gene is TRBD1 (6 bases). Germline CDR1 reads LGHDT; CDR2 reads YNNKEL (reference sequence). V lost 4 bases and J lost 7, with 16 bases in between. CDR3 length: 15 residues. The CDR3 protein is CASSPNRVGSEKLFF. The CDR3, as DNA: TGTGCCAGCAGCCCGAACAGGGTCGGGAGTGAAAAACTGTTTTTT.